One sample yielded the 3 T cell receptor beta chains listed below, sequenced in a study of PD-1 blockade in classical Hodgkin lymphoma. Profiling relied on immunoSEQ multiplex PCR, and the TCRdb table lists in-frame clones only, not all of them. This table holds about 13,000 clones, 70% to 90% found once. Time point reported: cycle 4 day 1 (C4D1), after less than 7 weeks of nivolumab. Every patient experienced relapse after autologous stem cell transplantation, and brentuximab vedotin exposure varied. Sequencing used peripheral blood mononuclear cells (PBMCs), obtained before the fourth cycle of nivolumab. Receptors originate from a human donor with classical Hodgkin lymphoma.

This rearrangement joins TRBV7-9 to TRBJ2-3; the match to TRBD2 covers 8 bases. CDR1 and CDR2 (germline): SEHNR, FQNEAQ (reference sequence). The CDR3 length is 15 residues. J gave up 5 bases and V 2 bases, and 6 bases lay outside the gene matches. DNA of the CDR3: TGTGCCAGCAGCTTAAGTAGCGGGACCAGAGATACGCAGTATTTT. Translation gives CASSLSSGTRDTQYF.

CDR3 coding DNA: TGCGCCAGCAGCTTGGAGGGACACTTCTCCTACAATGAGCAGTTCTTC. Protein: CASSLEGHFSYNEQFF. The rearrangement uses TRBV5-1 and TRBJ2-1, with a tentative D call TRBD1 (6 bases). From germline, CDR1 is SGHRS and CDR2 YFSETQ. The CDR3 runs 16 residues. With 0 bases removed from V and 0 bases from J, the gap between germline ends came to 10 bases.

The chain is built from TRBV5-4 and TRBJ2-3; 10 nucleotides match TRBD2. This CDR3 region has 17 residues. V lost 3 bases, J lost 1 base, and 8 bases stayed unmatched. CDR1 and CDR2 (germline): SGHNT, YYREEE (reference sequence). The CDR3 sequence: CASSSYERGGGTDTQYF. The DNA for the CDR3 is TGTGCCAGCAGCTCGTACGAGCGGGGGGGTGGCACAGATACGCAGTATTTT.